The source of this T cell receptor (beta chain) is a study of cytomegalovirus exposure and HLA in healthy donors listed by TCRdb under 2017. For context, the study as a whole: According to an earlier analysis of a few hundred of the donors, 200 million or so T cells yielded roughly 110 million unique TCR beta sequences and about 300 Gb of sequence data. An early release that covered roughly 600 HLA-typed donors contained 300 to 350 gigabases of sequencing data and about 84 million unique TCR sequences. Of the roughly 410 genotyped donors, 70% to 90% were placed in the genetic ancestry cluster associated with self-reported Caucasian donors. The study aimed to test whether cataloging public T cell receptors could reveal signatures of past pathogen exposure. Using immunosequencing, the study profiled T cell repertoires from 500 to 800 subjects and related those repertoires to cytomegalovirus serostatus. Along with the roughly 670-subject first cohort, a separate validation cohort of over a hundred different subjects was used. To predict cytomegalovirus infection status, the study combined high-throughput TCR immunosequencing, statistical association of individual TCRs with disease status, and machine learning. A later analysis re-examined previously published TCR beta repertoires from just over 650 donors and added high-resolution HLA genotyping to investigate patterns of TCR occurrence. The later analysis used no new phenotypic data to find candidate immune exposures, relying instead on TCR beta sequences and their occurrence across donors. An earlier analysis of around 580 of the donors used high-throughput TCR beta sequencing to judge whether each TCR beta V gene segment behaved as functional or pseudogenic. Donor age, sex, ethnicity and CMV serostatus were compiled together with the repertoire data. Genome-wide SNP genotypes for about 65% of the roughly 670 donors were used in a later genetic analysis, which treated that subset as a discovery cohort. All discovery cohort repertoires had been generated on a single sequencing platform. Both class I and class II loci were covered by HLA typing, at four-digit resolution. The number of typed donors differed by locus: roughly 629-640 for A, B, C, DRB1 and DQB1; 500 to 550 for DQA1; 606 for DPA1; and 400 to 480 for DPB1. Roughly 5 DR-DQ haplotypes were treated as single units for association and clustering because of strong linkage in the cohort. Among roughly 370 genotyped donors of the cohort, an average of about 240,000 unique TCR beta nucleotide sequences were sequenced per donor, roughly 18% of them non-productive. The paper as a whole reports these results and caveats: The 87-base-pair reads could not distinguish some IMGT-functional V segments, including TRBV6-2 and TRBV6-3, so those segments were excluded. Compared with the roughly 720-donor mean, donors in an Asian-associated ancestry cluster had fewer N-insertions in productive TCRs, according to a later genetic analysis. For the cohort, immune exposure information was limited to CMV serostatus. Linkage disequilibrium might explain the correlated functional status among segregating V segments, but an unknown experimental factor could not be ruled out. According to the authors, the approach could potentially be generalized to other disease states and immunological phenotypes. A further reported finding was that TCR beta sequences accurately predicted the HLA-A and HLA-B alleles for most subjects in the first cohort. Because HLA typing was unavailable for some donors at each locus, only the typed subset was used in association tests. At a false discovery rate of 0.05, a later analysis linked around 15,000 TCR beta sequences to specific HLA alleles. Strong co-occurrence of HLA alleles, especially DR and DQ, made assigning TCR associations to individual alleles difficult. In a later analysis, HLA-associated TCR beta chains were found to be more clonally expanded and to have lower generation probabilities than equally common non-associated chains. In a later analysis, most CMV-associated TCR beta chains were found to appear HLA-restricted, with HLA associations seemingly driven largely by CMV exposure. The earlier analysis of a few hundred of the donors excluded about 16 rarely observed V segments, including chromosome 9 orphons, because counts were too low. Sequencing depth was assumed to be roughly uniform across donors in the presence/absence analyses, though that assumption may not hold. In the study, 150 to 200 TCR beta chains were listed as associated with cytomegalovirus. An association between a missense DCLRE1C variant and V-gene and J-gene trimming of TCR beta chains was found in a later genetic analysis and replicated in an independent cohort. The classifier was reported to diagnose cytomegalovirus status with high specificity and sensitivity in both the original cohort and the validation cohort. A later analysis found that TCR association rates varied across HLA loci, with DRB1 alleles showing the most associated TCRs and HLA-C alleles the fewest. In vitro tests confirmed that three of the cytomegalovirus-associated TCR beta chains recognize cytomegalovirus antigens. In a later analysis, several top co-occurrence clusters were reported to appear linked to parvovirus B19, influenza, CMV and Epstein-Barr virus. Most TCR sequences were seen in very few donors, while some public TCRs were found in many individuals. The cohort was sequenced for TCR beta chains only, and without alpha or paired-chain data the features that could be detected were limited. A cluster of highly shared sequence variants was judged likely to be a technical artifact of the sequencing pipeline. In an earlier analysis of 500 to 650 of the donors, most TCR beta V segments appeared in productive rearrangements about 87% or about 30% of the time, broadly matching IMGT annotations.

Regarding this clone: Its antigen remains undetermined. Base-call qualities are not available, and no considerably larger clone is one nucleotide away.

CDR1 MNHEY and CDR2 SVGAGI are derived from the germline V gene. V is shortened by 4 bases, J by 7 bases, and the region joining them spans 19 bases. Including the terminal cysteine and phenylalanine, the CDR3 comprises 16 residues. Of all the DNA, just the CDR3 is kept, 48 bases in frame from base 1. The cohort was made up of roughly 670 healthy bone marrow donors. At the time of sampling, all cohort members were nominally healthy, though unrecorded immune exposures were likely present. The donor was CMV seropositive and was included in the group of approximately 300 seropositive cohort members. A peripheral blood sample was collected from each donor, and TCR beta sequencing was performed on peripheral blood mononuclear cells. Genomic DNA extraction from the blood cell samples was performed with the Qiagen DNeasy Blood Extraction Kit. The method was the immunoSEQ multiplex PCR assay. For the multiplex PCR, a mixture combining 60 forward primers for TCR Vbeta segments and 13 reverse primers for TCR Jbeta segments was used. The CDR3 region of rearranged TCR beta genes was amplified from genomic DNA by a multiplex PCR assay. Amplified TCR beta libraries were sequenced as 87-base-pair reads on the Illumina HiSeq System. Per the authors' processing: A later analysis counted about 80 million unique TCR beta chains across the 666 repertoires, and roughly 11 million of these chains were shared by at least two donors. Raw reads were error-corrected and collapsed into unique sequences by a nearest-neighbor algorithm in which closely related sequences were merged to remove PCR and sequencing errors. CDR3 sequences were aligned to IMGT reference sequences to assign V, D and J gene segments. For a sequence to be retained, a match of at least six nucleotides to both a V gene segment and a J gene segment was required. Rearrangements were called productive when the CDR3 lacked stop codons and stayed in frame with V and J; all others were non-productive. CDR3 was defined according to IMGT convention as the region running from the second conserved V-encoded cysteine to the conserved J-encoded phenylalanine. Sequences without an unambiguous match to a single V gene segment were excluded from the earlier analysis of a few hundred of the donors. In an earlier analysis of a few hundred of the donors, a V segment was called functional when productive rearrangements were above 56.7%, and segregating when the standard deviation between donors exceeded 5%. A statistical classification framework was built for diagnosing cytomegalovirus status from the catalog of TCR beta chain sequences. In a later analysis, V and J genes were assigned by comparing TCR nucleotide sequences against IMGT/GENE-DB human TR gene sequences. The TCRdist pipeline was used in a later analysis to assign CDR3 sequences and most-parsimonious VDJ recombination scenarios. A later analysis defined each TCR beta chain by its CDR3 amino acid sequence plus V-gene family, and excluded reads lacking a unique V-gene family. A later analysis removed 450 to 600 highly shared, low-generation-probability nucleotide sequences to deal with suspected cross-contamination and a sequencing artifact. For each public chain, a later analysis derived a clonal expansion index from normalized ranks of inferred template counts within each repertoire. In a later analysis, generation probabilities were computed using a VDJ recombination model fitted to out-of-frame rearrangements, and the results were checked against IGoR. Hypergeometric tests were used in a later analysis to score TCR-TCR, TCR-HLA and TCR-CMV co-occurrence, with a repertoire-size bias correction applied to the TCR pairs. To estimate false discovery rates, a later analysis permuted the HLA or CMV assignments 20 times. In a later analysis, co-occurring TCRs were grouped with DBSCAN, and TCRdist sequence similarity was added when clustering was performed within HLA-allele-positive subsets. For co-occurrence clustering, repertoires with fewer than 30,000 or more than 120,000 public chains were excluded, along with a handful of repertoires with anomalous nucleotide sharing. In TCRdb, the immuneACCESS table is reduced to in-frame sequences with V and J assigned. These tables do not hold every clone; where another copy was compared, an unresolved V gene accounts for under half, and the others remain unexplained. V and J calls and clone size are given by that table; D and trimming were obtained from the DNA. The sample table holds 250,000 to 350,000 clones, of which roughly 89% were seen once. 4% of the sample is taken by the ten largest.

The sequence joins TRBV6-5 to TRBJ1-4; no D gene is confidently identified. This sequence was found in a man aged 35-49 years in good health and CMV-seropositive. Sequenced sample: PBMCs. The DNA is TGTGCCAGCAGTTCCTTCGACGAGTCTGAGGTTGAAAAACTGTTTTTT. It is translated as CASSSFDESEVEKLFF.